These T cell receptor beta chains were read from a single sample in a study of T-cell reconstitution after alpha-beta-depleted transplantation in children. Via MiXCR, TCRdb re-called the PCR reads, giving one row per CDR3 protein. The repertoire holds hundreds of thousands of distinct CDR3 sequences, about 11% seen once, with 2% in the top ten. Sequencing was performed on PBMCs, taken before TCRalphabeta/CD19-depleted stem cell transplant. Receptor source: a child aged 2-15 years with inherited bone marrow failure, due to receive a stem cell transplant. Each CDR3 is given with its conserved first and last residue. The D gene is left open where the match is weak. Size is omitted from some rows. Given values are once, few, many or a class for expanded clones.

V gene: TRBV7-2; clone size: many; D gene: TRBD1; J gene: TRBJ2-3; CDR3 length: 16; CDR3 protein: CASGRTGGLWTDTQYF; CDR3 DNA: TGTGCCAGCGGTCGGACAGGGGGCTTATGGACAGATACGCAGTATTTT
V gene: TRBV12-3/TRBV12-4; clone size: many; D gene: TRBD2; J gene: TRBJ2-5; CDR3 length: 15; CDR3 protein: CASSWGLAGSQTQYF; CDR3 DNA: TGTGCCAGCAGCTGGGGACTAGCGGGATCTCAGACCCAGTACTTC
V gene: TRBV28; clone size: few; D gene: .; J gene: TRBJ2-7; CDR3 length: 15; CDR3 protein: CASSSPLEGRYEQYF; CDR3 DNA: TGTGCCAGCAGTTCCCCCCTAGAGGGGCGTTACGAGCAGTACTTC
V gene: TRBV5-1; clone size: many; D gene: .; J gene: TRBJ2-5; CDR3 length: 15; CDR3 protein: CASSLVVNVQETQYF; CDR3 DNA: TGCGCCAGCAGCTTGGTCGTGAATGTCCAAGAGACCCAGTACTTC
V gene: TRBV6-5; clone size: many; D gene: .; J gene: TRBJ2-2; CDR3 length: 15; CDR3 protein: CASSMSGTYTGELFF; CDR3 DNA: TGTGCCAGCAGTATGTCCGGGACTTACACCGGGGAGCTGTTTTTT
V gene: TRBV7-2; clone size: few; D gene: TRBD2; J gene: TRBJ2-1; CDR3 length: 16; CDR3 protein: CASSAWTSGRANEQFF; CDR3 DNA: TGTGCCAGCAGCGCCTGGACTAGCGGGAGGGCCAATGAGCAGTTCTTC
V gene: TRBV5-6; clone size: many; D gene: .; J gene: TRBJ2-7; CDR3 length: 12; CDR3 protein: CASSLGDHEQYF; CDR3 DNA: TGTGCCAGCAGCTTGGGAGACCACGAGCAGTACTTC
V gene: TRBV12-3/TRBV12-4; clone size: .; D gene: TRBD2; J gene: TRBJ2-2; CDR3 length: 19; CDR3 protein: CASSHSLLRSGGNTGELFF; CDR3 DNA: TGTGCCAGCAGTCACTCCCTCCTAAGGAGCGGGGGGAACACCGGGGAGCTGTTTTTT
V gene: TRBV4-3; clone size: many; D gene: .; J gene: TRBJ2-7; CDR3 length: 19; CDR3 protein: CASSQDLYTRQKGDYEQYF; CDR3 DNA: TGCGCCAGCAGCCAAGATCTATATACTAGACAAAAAGGAGACTACGAGCAGTACTTC
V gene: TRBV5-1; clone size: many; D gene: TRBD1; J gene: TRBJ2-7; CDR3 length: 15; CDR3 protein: CASSTGGTGVYEQYF; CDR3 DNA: TGCGCCAGCAGCACTGGCGGGACAGGGGTGTACGAGCAGTACTTC
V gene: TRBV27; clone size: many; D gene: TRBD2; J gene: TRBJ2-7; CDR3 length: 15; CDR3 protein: CASPKTRTSGYEQYF; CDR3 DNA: TGTGCCAGCCCGAAAACGAGGACTAGCGGATACGAGCAGTACTTC
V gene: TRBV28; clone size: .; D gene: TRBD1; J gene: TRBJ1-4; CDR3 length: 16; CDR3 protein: CASSPWTGGIGEKLFF; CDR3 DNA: TGTGCCAGCAGCCCATGGACAGGGGGCATCGGTGAAAAACTGTTTTTT
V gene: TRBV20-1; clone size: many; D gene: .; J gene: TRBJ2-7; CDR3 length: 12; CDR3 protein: CSASTGVYEQYF; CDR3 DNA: TGCAGTGCTAGTACCGGGGTCTACGAGCAGTACTTC
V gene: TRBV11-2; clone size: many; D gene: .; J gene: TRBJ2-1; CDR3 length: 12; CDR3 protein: CASSLFTVEQFF; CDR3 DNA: TGTGCCAGCAGCTTATTCACAGTTGAGCAGTTCTTC
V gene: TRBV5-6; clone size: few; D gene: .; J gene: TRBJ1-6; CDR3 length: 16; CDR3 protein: CASSVGHRSYNSPLHF; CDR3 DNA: TGTGCCAGCAGCGTGGGACATCGCTCCTATAATTCACCCCTCCACTTT
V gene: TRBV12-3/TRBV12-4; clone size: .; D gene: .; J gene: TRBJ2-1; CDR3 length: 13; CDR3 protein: CASSFGEYNEQFF; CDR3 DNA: TGTGCCAGCAGTTTCGGGGAATACAATGAGCAGTTCTTC
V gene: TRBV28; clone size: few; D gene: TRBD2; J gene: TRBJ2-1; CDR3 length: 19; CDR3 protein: CASSFRFPSGRAGPTEQFF; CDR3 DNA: TGTGCCAGCAGTTTTAGATTTCCTAGCGGGAGGGCGGGTCCTACTGAGCAGTTCTTC
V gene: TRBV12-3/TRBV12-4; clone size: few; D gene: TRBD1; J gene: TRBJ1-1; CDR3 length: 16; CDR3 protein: CASSLGPGTAATEAFF; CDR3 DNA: TGTGCCAGCAGTTTAGGTCCAGGGACAGCGGCCACTGAAGCTTTCTTT
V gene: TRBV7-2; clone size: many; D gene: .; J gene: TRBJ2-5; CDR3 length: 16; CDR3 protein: CASSLFGFGDQETQYF; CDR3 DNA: TGTGCCAGCAGCTTATTCGGTTTCGGGGACCAAGAGACCCAGTACTTC
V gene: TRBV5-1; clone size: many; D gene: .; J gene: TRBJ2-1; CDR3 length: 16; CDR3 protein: CASSLAQAEKYNEQFF; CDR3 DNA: TGCGCCAGCAGCTTGGCCCAGGCGGAAAAATACAATGAGCAGTTCTTC
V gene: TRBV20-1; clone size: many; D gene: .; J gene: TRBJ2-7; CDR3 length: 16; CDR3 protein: CSARDSGRQGLREQYF; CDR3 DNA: TGCAGTGCTAGAGATTCGGGTAGGCAGGGTTTGCGGGAGCAGTACTTC